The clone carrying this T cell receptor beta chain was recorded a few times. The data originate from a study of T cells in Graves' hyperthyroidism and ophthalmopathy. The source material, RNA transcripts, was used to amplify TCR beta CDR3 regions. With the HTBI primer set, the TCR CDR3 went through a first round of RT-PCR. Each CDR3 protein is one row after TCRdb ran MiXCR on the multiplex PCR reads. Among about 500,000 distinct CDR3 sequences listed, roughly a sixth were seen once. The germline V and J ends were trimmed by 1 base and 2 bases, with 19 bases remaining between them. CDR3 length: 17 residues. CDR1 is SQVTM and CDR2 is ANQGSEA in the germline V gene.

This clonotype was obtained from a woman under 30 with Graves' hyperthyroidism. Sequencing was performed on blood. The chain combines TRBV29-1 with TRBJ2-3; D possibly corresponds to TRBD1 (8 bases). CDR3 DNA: TGCAGCGTTGAAGGGGAGGGGGACAGGATTAACACAGATACGCAGTATTTT. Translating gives CSVEGEGDRINTDTQYF.